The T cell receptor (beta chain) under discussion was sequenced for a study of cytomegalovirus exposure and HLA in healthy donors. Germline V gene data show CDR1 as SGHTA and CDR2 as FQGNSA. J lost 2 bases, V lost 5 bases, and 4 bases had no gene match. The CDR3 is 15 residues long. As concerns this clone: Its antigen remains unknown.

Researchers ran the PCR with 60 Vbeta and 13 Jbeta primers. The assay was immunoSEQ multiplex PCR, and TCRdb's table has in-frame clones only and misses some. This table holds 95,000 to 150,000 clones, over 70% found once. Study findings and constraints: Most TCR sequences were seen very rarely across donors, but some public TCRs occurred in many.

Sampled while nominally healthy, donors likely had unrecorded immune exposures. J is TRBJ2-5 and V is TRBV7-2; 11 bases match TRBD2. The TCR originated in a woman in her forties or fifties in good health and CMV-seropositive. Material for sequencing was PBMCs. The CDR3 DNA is TGTGCCAGCAGCCTGGGACTAGCGGATCAAGAGACCCAGTACTTC. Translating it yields CASSLGLADQETQYF.